The 2 T cell receptor beta chains below were found in one sample sequenced in a study of blood T cell repertoires in COVID-19. TCRdb's table, derived via immunoSEQ multiplex PCR, lists solely in-frame clones and lacks some. The repertoire includes 250,000 or so clones, 87% of them detected once, and under 4% sits in the top ten. The sample comprised peripheral blood. These receptors were collected from a man aged 18 to 35 with active or convalescent COVID-19.

This clone appeared once. The gene calls are TRBV7-7 and TRBJ2-1; tentative D call: TRBD2 (7 bases). CDR3 length: 15 residues. Germline V lookup: CDR1 SSHAT, CDR2 FNYEAQ (reference sequence). Trimming took 5 bases from V and 15 from J, leaving 26 bases between them. CDR3 loop: CASSPGGGAPRIPFF. For the CDR3, the DNA is TGTGCCAGCAGCCCCGGAGGGGGGGCTCCGCGTATTCCGTTCTTC.

The genes are TRBV7-9 and TRBJ2-7, with 13 positions matching TRBD2. This CDR3 is 15 amino acids long. The germline V gene has CDR1 SEHNR and CDR2 FQNEAQ (reference sequence). J gave up 5 bases and V 5 bases, and 6 bases lay outside the gene matches. CDR3 residues: CASSRGLAGEDEQYF. As DNA, the CDR3 is TGTGCCAGCAGCCGCGGACTAGCGGGAGAGGACGAGCAGTACTTC.